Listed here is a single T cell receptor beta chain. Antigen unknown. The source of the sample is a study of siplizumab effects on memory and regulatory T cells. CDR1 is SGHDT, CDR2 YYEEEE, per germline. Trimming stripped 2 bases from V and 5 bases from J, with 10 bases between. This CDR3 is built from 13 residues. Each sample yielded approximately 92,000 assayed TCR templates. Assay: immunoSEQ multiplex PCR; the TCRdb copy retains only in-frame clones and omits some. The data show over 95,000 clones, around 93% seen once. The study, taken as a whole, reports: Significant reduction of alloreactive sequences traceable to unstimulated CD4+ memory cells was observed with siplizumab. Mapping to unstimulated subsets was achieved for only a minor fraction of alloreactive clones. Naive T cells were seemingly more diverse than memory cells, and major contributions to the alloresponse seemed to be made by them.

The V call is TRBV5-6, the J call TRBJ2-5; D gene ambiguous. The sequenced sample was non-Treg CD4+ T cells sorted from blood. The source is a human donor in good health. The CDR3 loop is CASSFGFGETQYF. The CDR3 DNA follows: TGTGCCAGCAGCTTCGGGTTTGGGGAGACCCAGTACTTC.